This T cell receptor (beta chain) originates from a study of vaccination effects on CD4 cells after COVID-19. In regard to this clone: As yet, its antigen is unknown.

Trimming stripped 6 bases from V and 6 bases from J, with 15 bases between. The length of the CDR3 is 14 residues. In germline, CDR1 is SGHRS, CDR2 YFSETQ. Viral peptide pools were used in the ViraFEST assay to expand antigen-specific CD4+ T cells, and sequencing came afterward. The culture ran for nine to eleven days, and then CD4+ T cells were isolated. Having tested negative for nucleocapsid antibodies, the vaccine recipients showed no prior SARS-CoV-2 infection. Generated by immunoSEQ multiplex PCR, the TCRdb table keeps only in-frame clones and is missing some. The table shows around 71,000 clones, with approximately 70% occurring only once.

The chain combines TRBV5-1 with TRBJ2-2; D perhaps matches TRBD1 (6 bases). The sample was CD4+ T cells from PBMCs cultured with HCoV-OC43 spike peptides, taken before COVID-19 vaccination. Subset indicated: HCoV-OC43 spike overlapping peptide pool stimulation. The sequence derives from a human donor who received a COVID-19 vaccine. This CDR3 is CASNTLTGPGELFF. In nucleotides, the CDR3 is TGCGCCAGCAACACCCTAACAGGGCCCGGGGAGCTGTTTTTT. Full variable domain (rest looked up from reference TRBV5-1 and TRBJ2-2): KAGVTQTPRYLIKTRGQQVTLSCSPISGHRSVSWYQQTPGQGLQFLFEYFSETQRNKGNFPGRFSGRQFSNSRSEMNVSTLELGDSALYLCASNTLTGPGELFFGEGSRLTVL.